The 12 T cell receptor beta chains below come from one sample, sequenced in a study of blood T cell repertoires in COVID-19. TCRdb keeps only in-frame clones here, not all; method: immunoSEQ multiplex PCR. Altogether over 250,000 clones are present, 75% to 90% being singletons, with the ten largest covering roughly 2.2%. The specimen sequenced was peripheral blood. The receptors here all came from a middle-aged man with acute or convalescent COVID-19.

The chain has TRBV19 and TRBJ1-5, with a tentative D call TRBD1 (5 bases). CDR1 is LNHDA, CDR2 SQIVND, per germline (reference sequence). The CDR3 is made up of 15 amino acids. Trimming took 7 bases from V and 6 from J, leaving 19 bases between them. In DNA, the CDR3 is TGTGCCAGTACCGATGCGACCCAGGGAACTCAGCCCCAGCATTTT. It codes for CASTDATQGTQPQHF.

The rearrangement uses TRBV7-9 and TRBJ1-2, with 7 positions matching TRBD1. V gave up 6 bases and J gave up 3 bases; unmatched junction bases: 7. Germline V gene data show CDR1 as SEHNR and CDR2 as FQNEAQ (reference sequence). The CDR3 length is 14 residues. The chain's CDR3 is CASSFNRGDYGYTF. The CDR3 region has the DNA TGTGCCAGCAGTTTCAACAGGGGAGACTATGGCTACACCTTC.

The chain uses TRBV29-1 and TRBJ1-2; D remains unclear. CDR3 length: 14 amino acids. The ends were cut back, 3 bases at V and 3 bases at J, with 14 bases in the middle. Germline loops: CDR1 SQVTM, CDR2 ANQGSEA. CDR3 in amino acids: CSVDSGWEDYGYTF. The CDR3, as DNA: TGCAGCGTTGACTCTGGGTGGGAGGACTATGGCTACACCTTC.

The chain combines TRBV2 with TRBJ1-1, with D tentatively TRBD1 (5 bases). This CDR3 has 13 amino acids. V was shortened by 4 bases and J by 7 bases, with 13 bases between the two germline ends. CDR1 is SNHLY, CDR2 FYNNEI, per germline. CDR3 sequence reads: CASSVIWGSEAFF. CDR3 in DNA: TGTGCCAGCAGTGTTATTTGGGGCAGTGAAGCTTTCTTT.

The genes are TRBV13 and TRBJ2-3; 9 nucleotides line up with TRBD2. Germline loops: CDR1 PRHDT, CDR2 FYEKMQ (reference sequence). V shed 1 base, J shed 5 bases, and the junction held 4 bases outside the gene matches. This CDR3 is built from 15 residues. The CDR3 sequence: CASSLEAGGRDTQYF. CDR3 coding DNA: TGTGCCAGCAGCTTAGAAGCGGGGGGAAGAGATACGCAGTATTTT. Using reference TRBV13 and TRBJ2-3 for the parts outside the CDR3, the full variable domain is AAGVIQSPRHLIKEKRETATLKCYPIPRHDTVYWYQQGPGQDPQFLISFYEKMQSDKGSIPDRFSAQQFSDYHSELNMSSLELGDSALYFCASSLEAGGRDTQYFGPGTRLTVL.

This chain links TRBV3-1 (or the pseudogene TRBV3-2) with TRBJ2-2; D is perhaps TRBD2 (6 bases). Trimming removed 4 bases from V and 2 bases from J, with 11 bases in between. The CDR3 is 15 amino acids. Germline V gene sequence: CDR1 LGHDT, CDR2 YNNKEL (reference sequence). Here the CDR3 reads CASSPPGLNTGELFF. CDR3 coding DNA: TGTGCCAGCAGCCCCCCGGGACTCAACACCGGGGAGCTGTTTTTT.

J is TRBJ2-7 and V is TRBV6-6, with D possibly matching TRBD2 (5 bases). The V end lost 0 bases, the J end lost 2 bases, and 8 bases lay between the germline ends. The germline V gene encodes CDR1 MNHNY and CDR2 SVGAGI (reference sequence). The CDR3 is made up of 14 amino acids. In nucleotides, the CDR3 is TGTGCCAGCAGTTACTCGGGGAGTCCCTACGAGCAGTACTTC. It translates to CASSYSGSPYEQYF.

V is TRBV2 and J is TRBJ1-2, with D possibly being TRBD1 (5 bases). Germline CDR1 and CDR2: SNHLY and FYNNEI. This CDR3 spans 13 amino acids. Trimming cost V 3 bases and J 4 bases, with 9 bases left between them. Here the CDR3 reads CASSDAQGYGYTF. The CDR3 DNA reads TGTGCCAGCAGTGATGCCCAGGGCTATGGCTACACCTTC.

The chain couples TRBV6-5 to TRBJ1-1, with D hard to call. There are 13 residues in the CDR3. The germline CDR1 and CDR2 sequences are MNHEY and SVGAGI. Trimming shortened V by 8 bases and J by 4 bases, and 14 bases separated the two germline ends. CDR3 sequence (DNA): TGTGCCAGCTTTACCCCGGAGGGCACTGAAGCTTTCTTT. Protein: CASFTPEGTEAFF.

The chain joins TRBV18 to TRBJ1-1; D ambiguous. CDR3 size: 13 residues. Germline loops: CDR1 KGHSH, CDR2 LQKENI. The ends were cut back, 1 base at V and 5 bases at J, with 8 bases in the middle. The CDR3 here is CASSPQKETEAFF. As DNA, the CDR3 is TGTGCCAGCTCACCACAAAAGGAGACTGAAGCTTTCTTT.

This clone was seen a few times. The CDR3 nucleotides are TGTGCCAGCAGACCGTCCGGGTCTCCGCGCGCTTTCTTT. This codes for CASRPSGSPRAFF. This chain uses TRBV27 with TRBJ1-1; no clear D. Germline CDR1 and CDR2: MNHEY and SMNVEV (reference sequence). V was shortened by 6 bases and J by 11 bases, with 19 bases between the two germline ends. This CDR3 spans 13 amino acids.

V and J are TRBV6-5 and TRBJ1-2, with 8 bases identical to TRBD1. The J segment lost 8 bases and the V segment lost 6 bases, leaving 11 bases of the junction unmatched. CDR1 is MNHEY and CDR2 is SVGAGI in the germline V gene. The CDR3 has 14 residues. As DNA, the CDR3 is TGTGCCAGCAGGGCCGGACAGGGAAGTAAGGGCTACACCTTC. Translating it yields CASRAGQGSKGYTF.